This paragraph covers one TCR beta chain sequence. Its antigen is not identified. Expressed TCRB transcripts were sequenced, since all the RNA that had been isolated was reverse transcribed. Sequencing used immunoSEQ multiplex PCR; TCRdb keeps in-frame clones, though not all of them. This table holds about 160,000 clones, roughly 59% found once. The CDR3 extends over 16 amino acids. Trimming took 0 bases from V and 6 from J, leaving 15 bases between them. Germline V gene lookup returns CDR1 SGHTA and CDR2 FQGNSA. These data originate in a study of beta chain features in type 1 diabetes. Whole-study findings and limits: There was a moderate but significant shortening of TCRB CDR3s in all four CD4+ subsets of Type 1 diabetes patients.

Sequencing was carried out using naive CD4+ T cells from blood. The chain joins TRBV7-2 to TRBJ2-1; maybe TRBD1 (5 bases). The TCR was taken from a man aged 25-45 years with type 1 diabetes. CDR3 residues: CASSLAGAVQFNEQFF. In DNA, the CDR3 is TGTGCCAGCAGCTTAGCAGGGGCAGTACAATTCAATGAGCAGTTCTTC.